This TCR beta chain appears in the sequencing data of a study of T-cell memory formation after mild COVID-19 (dated by TCRdb to the early 2020s). Broadly, across the study: TCR sequence clusters from the two donors were found to be largely donor specific. Longitudinal TCRalpha and TCRbeta repertoire sequencing tracked T-cell clones expanding and contracting after mild COVID-19 in a couple of donors. Two young, previously healthy adult volunteers, one female and one male, were included in the cohort. General findings and caveats noted by the study authors: Some responding clones were detected in pre-infection memory, suggesting pre-existing cross-reactive memory T cells joined the SARS-CoV-2 response. Balanced CD4/CD8 phenotypes were observed for clones contracting from day 15 to 85, whereas a bias towards CD4+ was observed for a second wave of clones expanding from day 15 to 37. SARS-CoV-2 specificity was not confirmed for the second-wave clones peaking on day 37. Only a couple of mild cases were covered by the study, and larger cohorts that include severe cases with pre-infection samples were considered necessary. Contracting CD4+ clones appeared mostly in the CM and EM memory subsets, whereas CD8+ clones were enriched in EMRA.

Ficoll-Paque density gradient centrifugation was used to isolate PBMCs. The sequencer listed for this sample is Illumina NovaSeq 6000. TCRalpha and TCRbeta cDNA libraries were built by 5'RACE with constant-segment primers, adding sample barcodes and unique molecular identifiers. RNA was extracted from every sample with Trizol reagent. Amplification of the libraries took two PCR steps, and the second step added a second sample barcode plus Illumina TruSeq adapters. The libraries were sequenced on an Illumina NovaSeq using 2 x 150 bp paired-end reads. Under the source paper's analysis protocol: The reads were demultiplexed and collapsed into UMI-guided consensus sequences using migec v1.2.7. Using mixcr v2.1.11, UMI consensuses were aligned to TRA and TRB V and J templates and then assembled into clonotypes. Expanded or contracted clonotypes were those called significant by both edgeR and NoisET, with noise models trained on biological replicates. For edgeR calls, a false discovery rate-adjusted p below 0.01 and a log2 fold-change threshold of 1 were applied. As an exploratory analysis of dynamics, max-normalized trajectories of the 1000 most abundant clonotypes were examined with PCA combined with hierarchical clustering. Separately sequenced CD4+ and CD8+ repertoires were used to assign the CD4 or CD8 phenotype of responding clones. TCRdb trimmed public reads at Q25 via fastp, called clones via MiXCR and kept in-frame beta chains. Records with the same CDR3 protein are collapsed into one entry carrying the most frequent genes and DNA. For this entry, the V and J calls and clone size follow TCRdb and not the study's own pipeline. For this sample the table gives some 330,000 distinct CDR3 sequences, of which under 25% were detected only once. The ten biggest clones cover approximately 12% of the sample.

As regards this clonotype: No cognate antigen has been identified for it. No quality values exist for individual bases; no much larger clone is one base distant.

This clonotype was obtained from an adult woman who had mild COVID-19 (a few samples of this study predate the infection). The sample titles of this study are shuffled in the database, so cell type and time point are left out; the donor was told from shared clones. Sequences were obtained from PBMCs or a T cell subset sorted from them (not recorded which).

The DNA sequence is TGTGCCAGCAGCCAAGCGTCAGTTAGTACAACGCAGCAGTACTTC. It specifies CASSQASVSTTQQYF. The V and J segments used are TRBV3-1 and TRBJ2-7; the D gene remains uncertain. The junction shows trimming of 1 base on V and 8 bases on J, plus 18 bases between the germline ends. CDR3 length: 15 amino acids, cysteine to phenylalanine. Solely the CDR3 DNA is kept, with 45 bases framed from the first base. Via the germline V gene (reference sequence), CDR1 is LGHDT and CDR2 YNNKEL.